Listed below are T cell receptor beta chains from one sample, sequenced in a study of T cell responses to AZD1222 COVID-19 vaccine. Clones were sequenced by immunoSEQ multiplex PCR, and TCRdb holds only the in-frame ones, with some missing. The table lists 120,000 or so clones, about 87% of them singletons, with 15% in the top ten. The sample here was peripheral blood, taken 28 days after the second AZD1222 dose. These receptors all stem from an adult who received the AZD1222 COVID-19 vaccine. Both conserved end residues are part of each CDR3. D genes are given only for firm matches. Some rows mark clone size as missing; the rest say once, few, many or name a class of expanded clone.

TRBV6-5	TRBJ2-5	TRBD2	.	CASRRLAGGQTQYF	TGTGCCAGCAGAAGACTAGCGGGGGGACAGACCCAGTACTTC
TRBV20-1	TRBJ2-1	.	.	CSASWGVGNEQFF	TGCAGTGCTAGTTGGGGGGTCGGGAATGAGCAGTTCTTC
TRBV5-1	TRBJ2-7	.	once	CASSLAVATDEQYF	TGCGCCAGCAGCTTGGCGGTGGCAACTGACGAGCAGTACTTC
TRBV19	TRBJ1-5	.	.	CASSIVVGSHQPQHF	TGTGCCAGTAGTATAGTCGTGGGGAGCCATCAGCCCCAGCATTTT
TRBV19	TRBJ2-7	.	.	CASGKGDYEQYF	TGTGCCAGTGGGAAAGGGGACTACGAGCAGTACTTC
TRBV7-9	TRBJ1-1	.	once	CASSLEGNTEAFF	TGTGCCAGCAGCTTAGAGGGGAACACTGAAGCTTTCTTT
TRBV29-1	TRBJ2-1	.	.	CSVGGTSDEQFF	TGCAGCGTTGGGGGGACCTCGGATGAGCAGTTCTTC
TRBV3-1/TRBV3-2	TRBJ2-7	TRBD2	once	CASSPSGGRISEQYF	TGTGCCAGCAGCCCCTCGGGCGGGAGGATCAGCGAGCAGTACTTC
TRBV4-1	TRBJ1-2	TRBD1	.	CASSQDGNPGQTNYGYTF	TGCGCCAGCAGCCAAGATGGTAACCCGGGACAGACTAACTATGGCTACACCTTC
TRBV10-1	TRBJ1-5	.	few	CASSGQLDQPQHF	TGCGCCAGCAGTGGACAGCTCGATCAGCCCCAGCATTTT
TRBV29-1	TRBJ1-2	.	few	CSVSIGGGNYGYTF	TGCAGCGTTTCAATCGGGGGAGGAAACTATGGCTACACCTTC
TRBV5-4	TRBJ2-2	.	.	CASSFGLDGPNTGELFF	TGTGCCAGCAGCTTTGGACTGGACGGACCGAACACCGGGGAGCTGTTTTTT
TRBV5-4	TRBJ2-1	.	.	CASSFGGNGFNEQFF	TGTGCCAGCAGCTTCGGCGGAAACGGGTTCAATGAGCAGTTCTTC
TRBV10-3	TRBJ1-5	.	.	CASNQEFSNQPQHF	TGTGCCTCCAACCAGGAATTTAGCAATCAGCCCCAGCATTTT